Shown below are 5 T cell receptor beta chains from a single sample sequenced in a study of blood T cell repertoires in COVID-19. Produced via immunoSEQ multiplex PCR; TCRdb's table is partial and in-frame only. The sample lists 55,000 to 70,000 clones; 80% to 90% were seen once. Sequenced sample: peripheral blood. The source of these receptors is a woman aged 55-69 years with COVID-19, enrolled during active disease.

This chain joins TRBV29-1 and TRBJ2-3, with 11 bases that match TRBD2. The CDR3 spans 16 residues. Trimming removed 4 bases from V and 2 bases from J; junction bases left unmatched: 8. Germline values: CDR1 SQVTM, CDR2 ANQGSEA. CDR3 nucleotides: TGCAGCGTTGGTTCCGGGACTAGCGGATTCACAGATACGCAGTATTTT. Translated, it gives CSVGSGTSGFTDTQYF.

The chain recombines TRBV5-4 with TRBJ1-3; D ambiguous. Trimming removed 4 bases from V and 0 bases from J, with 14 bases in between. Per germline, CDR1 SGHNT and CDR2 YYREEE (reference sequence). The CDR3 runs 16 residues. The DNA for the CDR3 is TGTGCCAGCAGCCAACCGGGAGCTCACTCTGGAAACACCATATATTTT. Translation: CASSQPGAHSGNTIYF.

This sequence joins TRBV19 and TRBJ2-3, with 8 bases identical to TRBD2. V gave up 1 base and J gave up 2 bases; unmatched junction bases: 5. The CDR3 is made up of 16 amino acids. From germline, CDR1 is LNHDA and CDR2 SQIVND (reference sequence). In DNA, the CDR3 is TGTGCCAGTAGTATAGGGATAGCGGGGCTCACAGATACGCAGTATTTT. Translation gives CASSIGIAGLTDTQYF.

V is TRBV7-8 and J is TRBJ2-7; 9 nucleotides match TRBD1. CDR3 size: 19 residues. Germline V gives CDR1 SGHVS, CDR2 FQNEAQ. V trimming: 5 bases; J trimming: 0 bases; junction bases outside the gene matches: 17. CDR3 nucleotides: TGTGCCAGCAGCCCCGGGACAGGGCGAAGGGTTGTTGCCTCCTACGAGCAGTACTTC. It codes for CASSPGTGRRVVASYEQYF.

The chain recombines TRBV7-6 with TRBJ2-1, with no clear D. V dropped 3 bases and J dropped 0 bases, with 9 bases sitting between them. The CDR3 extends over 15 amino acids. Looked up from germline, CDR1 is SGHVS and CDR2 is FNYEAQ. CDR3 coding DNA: TGTGCCAGCAGCTTCGACACATCCTCCTACAATGAGCAGTTCTTC. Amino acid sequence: CASSFDTSSYNEQFF. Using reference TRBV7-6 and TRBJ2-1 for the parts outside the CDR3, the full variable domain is GAGVSQSPRYKVTKRGQDVALRCDPISGHVSLYWYRQALGQGPEFLTYFNYEAQQDKSGLPNDRFSAERPEGSISTLTIQRTEQRDSAMYRCASSFDTSSYNEQFFGPGTRLTVL.